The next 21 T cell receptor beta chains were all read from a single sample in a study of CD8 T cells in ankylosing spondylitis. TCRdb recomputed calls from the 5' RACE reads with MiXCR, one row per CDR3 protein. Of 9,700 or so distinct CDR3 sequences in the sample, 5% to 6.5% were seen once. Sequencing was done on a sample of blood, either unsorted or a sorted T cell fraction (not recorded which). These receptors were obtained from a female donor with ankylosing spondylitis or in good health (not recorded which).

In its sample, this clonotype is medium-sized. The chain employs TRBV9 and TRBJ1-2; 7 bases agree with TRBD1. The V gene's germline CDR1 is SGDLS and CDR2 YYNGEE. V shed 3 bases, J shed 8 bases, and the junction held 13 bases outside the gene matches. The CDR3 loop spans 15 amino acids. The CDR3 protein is CASSAGPTTGYGYTF. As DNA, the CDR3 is TGTGCCAGCAGCGCCGGTCCAACGACAGGGTACGGCTACACCTTC.

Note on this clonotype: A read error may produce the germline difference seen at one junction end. CDR3 amino acids: CACSVVSGGYEQYF. CDR3 nucleotide sequence: TGTGCCTGCAGCGTAGTCAGCGGGGGCTACGAGCAGTACTTC. The chain joins TRBV9 to TRBJ2-7; 8 bases agree with TRBD2. CDR3 size: 14 residues. Per the germline V gene, CDR1 is SGDLS and CDR2 is YYNGEE.

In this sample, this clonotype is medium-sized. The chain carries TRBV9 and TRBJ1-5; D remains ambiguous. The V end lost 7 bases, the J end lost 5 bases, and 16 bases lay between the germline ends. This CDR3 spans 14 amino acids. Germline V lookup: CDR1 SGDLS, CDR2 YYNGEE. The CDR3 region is CASGRAAGDQPQHF. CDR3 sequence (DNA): TGTGCCAGCGGGAGGGCGGCAGGAGATCAGCCCCAGCATTTT.

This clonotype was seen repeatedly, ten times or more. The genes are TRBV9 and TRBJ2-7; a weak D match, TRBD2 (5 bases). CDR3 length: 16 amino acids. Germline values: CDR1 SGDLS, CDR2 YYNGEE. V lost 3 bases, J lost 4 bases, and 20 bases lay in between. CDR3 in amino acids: CASSDNTRNYQYEQYF. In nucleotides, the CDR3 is TGTGCCAGCAGCGACAATACTAGAAATTACCAATACGAGCAGTACTTC.

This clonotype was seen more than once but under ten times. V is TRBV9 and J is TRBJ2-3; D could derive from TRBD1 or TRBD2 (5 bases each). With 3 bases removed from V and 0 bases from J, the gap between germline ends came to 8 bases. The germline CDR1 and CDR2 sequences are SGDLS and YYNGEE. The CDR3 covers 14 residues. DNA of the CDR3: TGTGCCAGCAGCGGGGACCGTAGCACAGATACGCAGTATTTT. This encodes CASSGDRSTDTQYF.

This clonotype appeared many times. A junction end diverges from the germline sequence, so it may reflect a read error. This chain's CDR3 is CASSVAGAGDTQYF. CDR3 DNA sequence: TGTGCCAGCAGTGTAGCGGGGGCAGGAGATACGCAGTATTTT. V and J are TRBV9 and TRBJ2-3; 9 bases are shared with TRBD2. The length of the CDR3 is 14 residues. The germline V gene has CDR1 SGDLS and CDR2 YYNGEE.

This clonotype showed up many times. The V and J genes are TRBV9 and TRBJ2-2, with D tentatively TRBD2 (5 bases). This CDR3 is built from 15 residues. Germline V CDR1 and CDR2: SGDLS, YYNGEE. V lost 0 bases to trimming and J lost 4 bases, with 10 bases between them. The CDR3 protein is CASSVGGSTTGELFF. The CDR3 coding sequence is TGTGCCAGCAGCGTAGGTGGGAGCACCACCGGGGAGCTGTTTTTT.

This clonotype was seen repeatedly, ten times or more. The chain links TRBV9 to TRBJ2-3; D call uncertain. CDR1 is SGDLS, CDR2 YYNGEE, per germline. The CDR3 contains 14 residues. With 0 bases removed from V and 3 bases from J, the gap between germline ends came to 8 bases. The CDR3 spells CASSVATRTDTQYF. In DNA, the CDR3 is TGTGCCAGCAGCGTAGCTACAAGAACAGATACGCAGTATTTT. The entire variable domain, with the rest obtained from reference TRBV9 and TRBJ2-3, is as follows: DSGVTQTPKHLITATGQRVTLRCSPRSGDLSVYWYQQSLDQGLQFLIQYYNGEERAKGNILERFSAQQFPDLHSELNLSSLELGDSALYFCASSVATRTDTQYFGPGTRLTVL.

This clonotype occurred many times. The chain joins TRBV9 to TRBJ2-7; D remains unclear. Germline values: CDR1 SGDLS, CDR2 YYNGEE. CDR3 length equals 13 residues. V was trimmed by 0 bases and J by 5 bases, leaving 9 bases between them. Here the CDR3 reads CASSVGAIHEQYF. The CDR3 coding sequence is TGTGCCAGCAGCGTAGGGGCAATCCACGAGCAGTACTTC.

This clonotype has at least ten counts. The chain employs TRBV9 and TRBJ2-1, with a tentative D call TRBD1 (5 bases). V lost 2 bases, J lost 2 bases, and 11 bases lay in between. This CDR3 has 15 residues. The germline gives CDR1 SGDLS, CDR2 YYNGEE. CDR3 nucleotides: TGTGCCAGCAGCGTGGGCAGGGCGGCCTACAATGAGCAGTTCTTC. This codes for CASSVGRAAYNEQFF.

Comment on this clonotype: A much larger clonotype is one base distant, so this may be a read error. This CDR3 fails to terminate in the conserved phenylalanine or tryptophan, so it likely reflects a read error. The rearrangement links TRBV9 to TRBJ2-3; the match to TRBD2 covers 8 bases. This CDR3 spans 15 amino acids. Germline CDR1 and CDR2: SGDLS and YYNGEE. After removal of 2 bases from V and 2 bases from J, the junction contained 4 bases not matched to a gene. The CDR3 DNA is TGTGCCAGCAGCGTGATAGCGGGAACCACAGATACGCAGTATTGT. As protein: CASSVIAGTTDTQYC.

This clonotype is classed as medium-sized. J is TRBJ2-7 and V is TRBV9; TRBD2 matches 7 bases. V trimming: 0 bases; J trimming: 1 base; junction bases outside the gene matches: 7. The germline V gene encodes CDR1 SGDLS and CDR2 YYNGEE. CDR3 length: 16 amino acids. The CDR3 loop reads CASSVDGGTMSYEQYF. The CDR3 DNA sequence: TGTGCCAGCAGCGTAGATGGCGGGACTATGTCCTACGAGCAGTACTTC.

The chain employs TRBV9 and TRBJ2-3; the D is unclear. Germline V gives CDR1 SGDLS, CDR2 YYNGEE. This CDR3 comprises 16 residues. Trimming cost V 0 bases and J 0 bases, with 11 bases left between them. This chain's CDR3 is CASSVVQATSTDTQYF. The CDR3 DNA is TGTGCCAGCAGCGTAGTGCAAGCGACTAGCACAGATACGCAGTATTTT.

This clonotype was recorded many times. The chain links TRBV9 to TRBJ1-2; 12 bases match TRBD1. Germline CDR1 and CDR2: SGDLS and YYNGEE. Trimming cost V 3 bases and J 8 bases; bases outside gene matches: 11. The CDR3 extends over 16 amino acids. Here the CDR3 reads CASSAGTGGVEDGYTF. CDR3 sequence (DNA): TGTGCCAGCAGCGCGGGGACAGGGGGCGTCGAAGACGGCTACACCTTC.

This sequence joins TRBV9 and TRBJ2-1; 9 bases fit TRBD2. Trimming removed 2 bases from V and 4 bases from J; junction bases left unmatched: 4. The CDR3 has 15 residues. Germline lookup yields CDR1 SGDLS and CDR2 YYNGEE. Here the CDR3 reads CASSVGAGGYNEQFF. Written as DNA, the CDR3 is TGTGCCAGCAGCGTGGGAGCGGGGGGATACAATGAGCAGTTCTTC.

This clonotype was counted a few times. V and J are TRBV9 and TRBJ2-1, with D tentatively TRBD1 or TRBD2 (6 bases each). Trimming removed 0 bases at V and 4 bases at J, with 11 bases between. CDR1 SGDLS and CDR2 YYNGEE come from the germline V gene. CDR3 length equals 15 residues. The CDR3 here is CASSVAGAPYNEQFF. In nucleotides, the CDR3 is TGTGCCAGCAGCGTAGCGGGGGCCCCTTACAATGAGCAGTTCTTC.

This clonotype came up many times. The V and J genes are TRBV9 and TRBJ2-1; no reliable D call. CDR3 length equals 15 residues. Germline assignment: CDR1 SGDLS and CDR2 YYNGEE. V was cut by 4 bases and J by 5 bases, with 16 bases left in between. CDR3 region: CASSPQVGSHNEQFF. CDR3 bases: TGTGCCAGCAGCCCCCAGGTTGGCAGCCACAATGAGCAGTTCTTC.

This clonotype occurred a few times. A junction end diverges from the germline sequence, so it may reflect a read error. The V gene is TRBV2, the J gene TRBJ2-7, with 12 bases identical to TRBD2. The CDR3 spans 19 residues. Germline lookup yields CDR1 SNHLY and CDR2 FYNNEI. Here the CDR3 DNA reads TGTGCCTGCAGTCCCACGACTAGCGGGAGAGCCTCTAACGACTACGAGCAGTACTTC. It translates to CACSPTTSGRASNDYEQYF.

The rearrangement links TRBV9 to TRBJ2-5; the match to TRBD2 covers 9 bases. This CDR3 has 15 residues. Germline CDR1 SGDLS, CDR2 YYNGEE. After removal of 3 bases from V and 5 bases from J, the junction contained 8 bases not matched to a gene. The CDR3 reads CASSDGGGARETQYF. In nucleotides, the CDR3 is TGTGCCAGCAGCGATGGCGGGGGGGCCAGGGAGACCCAGTACTTC.

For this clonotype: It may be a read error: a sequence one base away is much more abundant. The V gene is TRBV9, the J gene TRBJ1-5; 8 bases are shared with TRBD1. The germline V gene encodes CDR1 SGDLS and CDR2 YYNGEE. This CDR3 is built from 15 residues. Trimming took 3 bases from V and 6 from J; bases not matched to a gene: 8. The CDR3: CASSAGQAYSQPQHF. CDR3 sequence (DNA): TGTGCCAGCAGCGCGGGACAGGCGTACAGTCAGCCCCAGCATTTT.

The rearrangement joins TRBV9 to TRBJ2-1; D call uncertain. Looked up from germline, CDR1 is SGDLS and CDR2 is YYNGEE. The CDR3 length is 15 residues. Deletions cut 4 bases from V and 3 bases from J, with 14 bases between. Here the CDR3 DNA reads TGTGCCAGCAGCCAGACCATAGCTAGCTACAATGAGCAGTTCTTC. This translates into CASSQTIASYNEQFF.